This T cell receptor (beta chain) came from a study of blood T cell repertoires in COVID-19. Whole-study context: There were acute and convalescent COVID-19 samples, and they came from the United States, Italy and Spain. In each case, the material was cDNA or gDNA derived from T cells, B-cell-depleted T cells, or PBMCs.

How the authors handled the data: Scientists estimated how many nucleated cells there were by amplifying reference gene primers. Sequenced by immunoSEQ multiplex PCR; TCRdb stores in-frame clones only, minus some. For V, J and clone size, that table is used; D and trimming come from the DNA. The repertoire holds 200,000 to 300,000 clones, 84% seen once, with over 2% in the top ten. The ends lost 5 bases at V and 2 bases at J; junction bases unmatched: 6. Germline CDR1 is SGHRS and CDR2 is YFSETQ. The CDR3 spans 15 residues. This chain links TRBV5-1 with TRBJ2-2; 7 bases are a match to TRBD1. The clonotype originates from a man aged 40-55 years who had recovered from COVID-19. Sequencing input: peripheral blood. This CDR3 reads CASREGQTNTGELFF. The DNA of the CDR3 is TGCGCCAGCAGAGAGGGACAGACAAACACCGGGGAGCTGTTTTTT. The variable domain in full, with the rest retrieved from reference TRBV5-1 and TRBJ2-2, is KAGVTQTPRYLIKTRGQQVTLSCSPISGHRSVSWYQQTPGQGLQFLFEYFSETQRNKGNFPGRFSGRQFSNSRSEMNVSTLELGDSALYLCASREGQTNTGELFFGEGSRLTVL.